The 13 T cell receptor beta chains reported below all come from one sample, sequenced in a study of shared clonotypes between healthy human individuals. The repertoire was sequenced with immunoSEQ multiplex PCR; TCRdb's copy has only in-frame clones and lacks some. The top ten hold roughly 0.82% of the sample, which has around 1.1 million clones, approximately 77% seen once. The sequenced sample consisted of memory CD4+ T cells from PBMCs. As to subset: CD45RA-negative fraction. Source of these receptors: a man aged 18 to 35 in good health. Some clones in this sample may be carry-over from other donors' samples.

V is TRBV19 and J is TRBJ2-5, with 10 bases aligning to TRBD2. The V and J ends lost 5 bases and 4 bases, in that order; junction bases with no gene match: 13. This CDR3 contains 17 residues. Germline V gives CDR1 LNHDA, CDR2 SQIVND (reference sequence). Here the CDR3 DNA reads TGTGCCAGTAGTCGATCTAGCGGGAGAGTCGGGAGAGAGACCCAGTACTTC. This encodes CASSRSSGRVGRETQYF.

This sequence joins TRBV28 and TRBJ2-7; maybe TRBD1 (5 bases). The V gene lost 2 bases and the J gene lost 2 bases, with 13 bases spanning the gap. Germline V gives CDR1 MDHEN, CDR2 SYDVKM. The CDR3 is 15 amino acids. The CDR3 region has the DNA TGTGCCAGCAGTTTAAGGCAGGGCCCTACCTACGAGCAGTACTTC. This translates into CASSLRQGPTYEQYF.

As for this clone: The same CDR3 is also encoded by other DNA sequences in this sample. This rearrangement joins TRBV29-1 to TRBJ2-3, with D perhaps matching TRBD1 or TRBD2 (5 bases each). There are 13 residues in the CDR3. Germline-derived CDR1 and CDR2 are SQVTM and ANQGSEA. Between the trimmed V and J ends, which lost 3 bases and 1 base, there was a span of 8 bases. CDR3 nucleotide sequence: TGCAGCGTTGACAGAGGGGGCACAGATACGCAGTATTTT. This sequence encodes CSVDRGGTDTQYF.

The chain combines TRBV7-3 with TRBJ1-1; D is ambiguous. CDR3 length: 14 amino acids. Trimming shortened V by 5 bases and J by 1 base, and 11 bases separated the two germline ends. Germline values: CDR1 SGHTA, CDR2 FQGTGA. CDR3 sequence reads: CASSPDGRNTEAFF. In nucleotides, the CDR3 is TGTGCCAGCAGCCCCGACGGAAGGAACACTGAAGCTTTCTTT.

The chain couples TRBV7-6 to TRBJ2-5; no reliable D call. CDR3 size: 16 residues. Germline CDR1 is SGHVS and CDR2 is FNYEAQ. The germline V and J ends were trimmed by 0 bases and 4 bases, with 15 bases remaining between them. This CDR3 reads CASSLAGPVGRETQYF. For the CDR3, the DNA is TGTGCCAGCAGCTTAGCTGGTCCGGTAGGGCGAGAGACCCAGTACTTC.

This chain connects TRBV2 to TRBJ2-2; TRBD2 matches at 8 bases. The CDR3 runs 15 residues. Germline CDR1 reads SNHLY; CDR2 reads FYNNEI. V was pared by 10 bases and J by 6 bases, with 13 bases of the junction left unmatched. This CDR3 reads CATKLGTRGPGELFF. DNA of the CDR3: TGTGCCACCAAATTGGGGACTAGAGGGCCCGGGGAGCTGTTTTTT.

This chain links TRBV5-4 with TRBJ1-6; the match to TRBD1 covers 7 bases. The CDR3 sequence is 16 residues long. Looked up from germline, CDR1 is SGHNT and CDR2 is YYREEE (reference sequence). J gave up 8 bases and V 4 bases, and 12 bases lay outside the gene matches. The chain's CDR3 is CASSGSLQGVDSPLHF. CDR3 bases: TGTGCCAGCAGCGGGAGTCTGCAGGGGGTGGATTCACCCCTCCACTTT.

This chain links TRBV28 with TRBJ2-1; TRBD2 matches at 8 bases. This CDR3 has 13 residues. Germline CDR1 is MDHEN and CDR2 is SYDVKM. V was clipped by 9 bases and J by 9 bases; unmatched bases: 10. CDR3: CASQSGSDGEQFF. In DNA, the CDR3 is TGTGCCAGTCAAAGCGGGAGTGATGGTGAGCAGTTCTTC.

The genes are TRBV19 and TRBJ2-3, with TRBD2 matching over 10 bases. The CDR3 is 15 amino acids. Unmatched junction bases numbered 6, after V lost 3 bases and J lost 6 bases. Germline CDR1 and CDR2: LNHDA and SQIVND (reference sequence). CDR3 protein: CASSISGRMGDTQYF. For the CDR3, the DNA is TGTGCCAGTAGTATTAGCGGGAGGATGGGGGATACGCAGTATTTT.

V usage is TRBV19 and J usage is TRBJ1-5, with 7 bases that match TRBD1. The length of the CDR3 is 17 residues. The germline V gene has CDR1 LNHDA and CDR2 SQIVND (reference sequence). The V and J ends lost 6 bases and 0 bases, in that order; junction bases with no gene match: 11. The CDR3 coding sequence is TGTGCCAGTAGACCCCCTCCGGGACAGCATAGCAATCAGCCCCAGCATTTT. Encoded protein: CASRPPPGQHSNQPQHF.

The sample holds one count of this clone. V gene TRBV2 combines with J gene TRBJ1-2; D is possibly TRBD1 (6 bases). The CDR3 has 20 amino acids. Looked up from germline, CDR1 is SNHLY and CDR2 is FYNNEI. The V gene lost 3 bases and the J gene lost 6 bases, with 32 bases spanning the gap. CDR3 in DNA: TGTGCCAGCAGTGACACCGTATTCTTGATAAACGGAGGGGGTTCGGATGGCTACACCTTC. As protein: CASSDTVFLINGGGSDGYTF. Full variable domain (rest looked up from reference TRBV2 and TRBJ1-2): EPEVTQTPSHQVTQMGQEVILRCVPISNHLYFYWYRQILGQKVEFLVSFYNNEISEKSEIFDDQFSVERPDGSNFTLKIRSTKLEDSAMYFCASSDTVFLINGGGSDGYTFGSGTRLTVV.

The J gene is TRBJ2-5, the V gene TRBV2; 7 nucleotides match TRBD2. From germline, CDR1 is SNHLY and CDR2 FYNNEI. This CDR3 comprises 15 residues. Losses at the gene ends were 7 bases for V and 4 bases for J; bases not matched to a gene: 12. Here the CDR3 reads CASIRDRTGGETQYF. The CDR3 nucleotides read TGTGCCAGCATTAGGGACCGAACGGGGGGAGAGACCCAGTACTTC.

This chain uses TRBV2 with TRBJ2-3; 7 nucleotides match TRBD1. In germline, CDR1 is SNHLY, CDR2 FYNNEI. V was clipped by 5 bases and J by 2 bases; unmatched bases: 7. This CDR3 is built from 15 residues. As DNA, the CDR3 is TGTGCCAGCAGTCCACAGGGGAGACACACAGATACGCAGTATTTT. Translation gives CASSPQGRHTDTQYF.